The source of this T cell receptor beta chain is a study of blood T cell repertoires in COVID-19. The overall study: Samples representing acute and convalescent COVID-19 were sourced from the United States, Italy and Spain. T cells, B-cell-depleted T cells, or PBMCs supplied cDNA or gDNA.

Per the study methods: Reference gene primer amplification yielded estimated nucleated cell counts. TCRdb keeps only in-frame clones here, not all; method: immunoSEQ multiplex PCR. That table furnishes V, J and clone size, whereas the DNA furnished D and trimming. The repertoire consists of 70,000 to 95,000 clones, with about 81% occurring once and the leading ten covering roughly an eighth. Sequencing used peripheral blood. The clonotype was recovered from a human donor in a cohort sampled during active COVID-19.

The CDR3 sequence: CASSDDGRAHGYTF. In nucleotides, the CDR3 is TGTGCCAGCAGTGATGACGGGAGGGCTCATGGCTACACCTTC. The rearrangement joins TRBV6-1 to TRBJ1-2, with D uncertain. The V end lost 3 bases, the J end lost 6 bases, and 14 bases lay between the germline ends. Germline CDR1 MNHNS, CDR2 SASEGT. This CDR3 has 14 residues.